The present T cell receptor beta chain was sequenced within a study of blood T cell repertoires in COVID-19. Method: immunoSEQ multiplex PCR; TCRdb's copy keeps in-frame clones and lacks some. Among about 480,000 clones listed, around 89% were seen once. CDR3 size: 13 residues. The germline V gene has CDR1 GTSNPN and CDR2 SVGIG (reference sequence). Trimming cost V 0 bases and J 4 bases, with 9 bases left between them. Sequencing was carried out using peripheral blood. The J gene is TRBJ1-2, the V gene TRBV30, with D hard to call. The origin of this receptor is a woman in her fifties or sixties with COVID-19, enrolled during active disease. CDR3 protein: CAWSVGRFYGYTF. The DNA for the CDR3 is TGTGCCTGGAGTGTCGGTCGGTTCTATGGCTACACCTTC.